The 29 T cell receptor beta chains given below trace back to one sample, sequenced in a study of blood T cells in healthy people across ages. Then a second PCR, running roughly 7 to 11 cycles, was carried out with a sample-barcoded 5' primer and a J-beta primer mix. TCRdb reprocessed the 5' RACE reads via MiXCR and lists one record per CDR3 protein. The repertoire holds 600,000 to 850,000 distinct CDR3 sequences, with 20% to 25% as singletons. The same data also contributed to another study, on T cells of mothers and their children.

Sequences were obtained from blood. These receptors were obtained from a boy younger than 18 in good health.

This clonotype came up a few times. Here the CDR3 reads CASSQELAGVGNEQFF. The DNA of the CDR3 is TGCGCCAGCAGCCAAGAATTAGCGGGCGTCGGGAATGAGCAGTTCTTC. This sequence joins TRBV4-1 and TRBJ2-1; 7 bases fit TRBD2. CDR1 is MGHRA and CDR2 is YSYEKL in the germline V gene. The CDR3 runs to 16 residues. J gave up 7 bases and V 0 bases, and 9 bases lay outside the gene matches.

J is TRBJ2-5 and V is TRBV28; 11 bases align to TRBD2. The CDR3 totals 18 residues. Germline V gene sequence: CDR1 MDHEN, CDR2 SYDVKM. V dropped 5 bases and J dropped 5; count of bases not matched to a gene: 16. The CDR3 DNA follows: TGTGCCAGCAGTCCTTACTTTAGCGGGGGGGTCCTGGCCGAGACCCAGTACTTC. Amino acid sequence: CASSPYFSGGVLAETQYF.

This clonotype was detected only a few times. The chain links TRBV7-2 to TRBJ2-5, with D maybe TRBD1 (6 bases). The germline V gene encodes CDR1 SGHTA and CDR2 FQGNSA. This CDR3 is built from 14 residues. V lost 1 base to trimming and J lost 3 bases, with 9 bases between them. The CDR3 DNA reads TGTGCCAGCAGCTTAGAACACAGGGAAGAGACCCAGTACTTC. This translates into CASSLEHREETQYF. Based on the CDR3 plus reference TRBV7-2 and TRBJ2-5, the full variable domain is GAGVSQSPSNKVTEKGKDVELRCDPISGHTALYWYRQSLGQGLEFLIYFQGNSAPDKSGLPSDRFSAERTGGSVSTLTIQRTQQEDSAVYLCASSLEHREETQYFGPGTRLLVL.

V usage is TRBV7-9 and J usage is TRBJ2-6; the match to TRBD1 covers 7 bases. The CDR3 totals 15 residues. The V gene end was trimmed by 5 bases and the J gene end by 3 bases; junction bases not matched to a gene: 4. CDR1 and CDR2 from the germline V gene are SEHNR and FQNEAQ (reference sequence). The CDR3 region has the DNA TGTGCCAGCAGCCCACGACAGGGTGGGGCCAACGTCCTGACTTTC. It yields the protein CASSPRQGGANVLTF.

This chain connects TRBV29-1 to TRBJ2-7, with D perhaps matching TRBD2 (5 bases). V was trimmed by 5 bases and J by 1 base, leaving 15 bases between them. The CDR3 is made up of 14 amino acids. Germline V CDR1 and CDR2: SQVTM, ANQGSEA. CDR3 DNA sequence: TGCAGCGTTCTGATCCGGGGAGCGTCCTACGAGCAGTACTTC. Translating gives CSVLIRGASYEQYF.

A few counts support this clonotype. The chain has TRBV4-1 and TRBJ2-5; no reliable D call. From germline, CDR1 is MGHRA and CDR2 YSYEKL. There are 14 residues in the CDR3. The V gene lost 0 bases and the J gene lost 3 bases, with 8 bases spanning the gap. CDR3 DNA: TGCGCCAGCAGCCAAGATATTGAAGAAGAGACCCAGTACTTC. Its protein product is CASSQDIEEETQYF.

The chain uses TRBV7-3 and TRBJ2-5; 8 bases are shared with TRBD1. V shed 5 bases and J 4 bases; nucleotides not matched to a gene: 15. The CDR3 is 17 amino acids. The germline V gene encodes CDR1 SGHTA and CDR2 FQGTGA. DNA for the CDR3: TGTGCCAGCAGCGGACAGGGCCCTCCATACTGGGGAGAGACCCAGTACTTC. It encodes CASSGQGPPYWGETQYF.

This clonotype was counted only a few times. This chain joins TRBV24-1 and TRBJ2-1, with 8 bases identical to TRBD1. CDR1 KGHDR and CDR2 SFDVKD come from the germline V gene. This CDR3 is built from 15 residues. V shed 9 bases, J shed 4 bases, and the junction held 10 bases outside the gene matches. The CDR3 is CATGGARDRYNEQFF. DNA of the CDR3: TGTGCCACCGGTGGTGCCCGGGACAGGTACAATGAGCAGTTCTTC.

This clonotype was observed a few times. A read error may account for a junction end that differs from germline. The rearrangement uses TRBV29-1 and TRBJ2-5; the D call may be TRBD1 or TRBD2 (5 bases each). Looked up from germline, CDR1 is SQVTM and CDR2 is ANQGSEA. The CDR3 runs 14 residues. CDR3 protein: CSVRPSGTYNERFF. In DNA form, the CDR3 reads TGCAGCGTTCGCCCCTCCGGGACCTACAATGAGCGGTTCTTC.

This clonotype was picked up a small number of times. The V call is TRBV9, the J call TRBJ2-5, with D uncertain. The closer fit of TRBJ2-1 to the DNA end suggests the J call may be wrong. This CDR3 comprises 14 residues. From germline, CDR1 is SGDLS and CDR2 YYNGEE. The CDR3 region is CASSADDASNEQFF. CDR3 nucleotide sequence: TGTGCCAGCAGCGCGGATGACGCCTCCAATGAGCAGTTCTTC.

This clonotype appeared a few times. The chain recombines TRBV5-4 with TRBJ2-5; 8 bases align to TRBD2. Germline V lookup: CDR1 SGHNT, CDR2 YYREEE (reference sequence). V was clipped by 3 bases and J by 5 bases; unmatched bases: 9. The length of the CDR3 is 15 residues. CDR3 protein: CASSWGGSGAETQYF. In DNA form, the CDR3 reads TGTGCCAGCAGCTGGGGCGGTAGCGGGGCGGAGACCCAGTACTTC.

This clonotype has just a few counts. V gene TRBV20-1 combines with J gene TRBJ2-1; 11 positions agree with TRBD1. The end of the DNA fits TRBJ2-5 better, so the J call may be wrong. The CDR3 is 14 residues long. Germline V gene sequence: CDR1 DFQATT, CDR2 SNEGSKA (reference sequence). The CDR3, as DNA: TGCAGTGCTCCGGACAGGGGGCAGCAAGAGACCCAGTACTTC. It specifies CSAPDRGQQETQYF.

In DNA form, the CDR3 reads TGTGCCAGCAGTGAAAGGGCGCTTAGGGGGGACATTCAGTACTTC. Protein: CASSERALRGDIQYF. This chain uses TRBV2 with TRBJ2-4; D may be TRBD1 or TRBD2 (6 bases each). The CDR3 sequence is 15 residues long. V shed 2 bases and J shed 8 bases, with 16 bases lying between them. Germline V gene lookup returns CDR1 SNHLY and CDR2 FYNNEI. The full variable domain, its missing parts supplied by reference TRBV2 and TRBJ2-4, is EPEVTQTPSHQVTQMGQEVILRCVPISNHLYFYWYRQILGQKVEFLVSFYNNEISEKSEIFDDQFSVERPDGSNFTLKIRSTKLEDSAMYFCASSERALRGDIQYFGAGTRLSVL.

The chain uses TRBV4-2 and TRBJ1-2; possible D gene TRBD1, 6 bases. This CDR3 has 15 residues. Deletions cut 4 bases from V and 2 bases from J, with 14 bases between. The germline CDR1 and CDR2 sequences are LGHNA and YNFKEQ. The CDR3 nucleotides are TGTGCCAGCAGCCTCTCGGGACAAACCAACTATGGCTACACCTTC. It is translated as CASSLSGQTNYGYTF.

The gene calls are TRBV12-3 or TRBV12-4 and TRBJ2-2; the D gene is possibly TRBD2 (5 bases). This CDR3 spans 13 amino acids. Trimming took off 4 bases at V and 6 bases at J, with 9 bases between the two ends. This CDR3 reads CASSSGLAGELFF. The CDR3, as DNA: TGTGCCAGCAGTTCGGGGTTGGCCGGGGAGCTGTTTTTT.

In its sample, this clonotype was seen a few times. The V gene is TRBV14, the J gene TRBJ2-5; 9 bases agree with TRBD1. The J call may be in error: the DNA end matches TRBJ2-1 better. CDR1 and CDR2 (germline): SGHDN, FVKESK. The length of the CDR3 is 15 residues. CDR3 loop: CASSHRHGQGTEQFF. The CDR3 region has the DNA TGTGCCAGCAGCCACCGACACGGACAGGGGACTGAGCAGTTCTTC.

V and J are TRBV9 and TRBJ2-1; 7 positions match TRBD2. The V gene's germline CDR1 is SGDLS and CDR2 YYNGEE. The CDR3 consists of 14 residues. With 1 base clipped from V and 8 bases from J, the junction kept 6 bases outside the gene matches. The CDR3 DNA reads TGTGCCAGCAGCGTATCTTCGGGAGGTTATGAGCAGTTCTTC. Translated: CASSVSSGGYEQFF.

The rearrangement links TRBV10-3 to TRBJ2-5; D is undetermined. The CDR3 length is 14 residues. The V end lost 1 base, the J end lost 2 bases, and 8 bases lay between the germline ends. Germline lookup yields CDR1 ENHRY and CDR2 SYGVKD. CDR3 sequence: CAISEYLQQETQYF. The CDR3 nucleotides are TGTGCCATCAGTGAGTACCTCCAACAAGAGACCCAGTACTTC.

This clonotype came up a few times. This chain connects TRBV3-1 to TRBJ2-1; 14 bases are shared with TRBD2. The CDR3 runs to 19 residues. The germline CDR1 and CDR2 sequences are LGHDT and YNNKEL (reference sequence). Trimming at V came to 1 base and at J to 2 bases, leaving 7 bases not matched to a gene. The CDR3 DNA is TGTGCCAGCAGCCAAGTATTGGGACTAGCGGGAGTAACCTACAATGAGCAGTTCTTC. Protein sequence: CASSQVLGLAGVTYNEQFF.

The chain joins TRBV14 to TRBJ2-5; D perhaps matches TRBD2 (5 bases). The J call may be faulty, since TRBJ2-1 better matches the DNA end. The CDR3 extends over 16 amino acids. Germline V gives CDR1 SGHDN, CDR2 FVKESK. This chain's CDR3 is CASSQTRAAPKDEQFF. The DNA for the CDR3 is TGTGCCAGCAGCCAAACCCGAGCGGCCCCCAAAGATGAGCAGTTCTTC.

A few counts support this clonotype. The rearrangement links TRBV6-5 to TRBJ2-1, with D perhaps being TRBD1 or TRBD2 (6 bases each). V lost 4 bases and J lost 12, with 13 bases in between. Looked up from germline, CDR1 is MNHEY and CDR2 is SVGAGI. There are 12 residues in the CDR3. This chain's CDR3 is CASSFSGAGQFF. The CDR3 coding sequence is TGTGCCAGCAGTTTCTCGGGGGCTGGGCAGTTCTTC.

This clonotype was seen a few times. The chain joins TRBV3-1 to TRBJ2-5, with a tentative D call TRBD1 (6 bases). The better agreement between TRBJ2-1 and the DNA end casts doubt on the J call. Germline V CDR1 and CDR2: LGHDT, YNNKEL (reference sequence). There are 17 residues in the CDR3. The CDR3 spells CASSQDLVTGRGNEQFF. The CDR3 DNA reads TGTGCCAGCAGCCAAGATTTGGTTACAGGGCGCGGGAATGAGCAGTTCTTC.

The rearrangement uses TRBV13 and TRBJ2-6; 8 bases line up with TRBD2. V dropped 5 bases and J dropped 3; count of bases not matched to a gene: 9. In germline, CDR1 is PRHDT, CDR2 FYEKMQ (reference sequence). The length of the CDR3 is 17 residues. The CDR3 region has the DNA TGTGCCAGCAGCCCTCCTGCGGGGGGCTTTGGGGCCAACGTCCTGACTTTC. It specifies CASSPPAGGFGANVLTF.

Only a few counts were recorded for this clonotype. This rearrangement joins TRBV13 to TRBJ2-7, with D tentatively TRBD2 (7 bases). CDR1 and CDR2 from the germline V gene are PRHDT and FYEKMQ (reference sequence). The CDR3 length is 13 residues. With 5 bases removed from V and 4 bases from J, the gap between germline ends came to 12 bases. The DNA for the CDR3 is TGTGCCAGCAGCCCCGGGGGGCTGTACGAGCAGTACTTC. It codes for CASSPGGLYEQYF.

The CDR3 loop reads CASSAGQGGLGQPQHF. The CDR3 nucleotides are TGTGCCAGCAGCGCAGGACAGGGTGGGTTGGGTCAGCCCCAGCATTTT. The gene calls are TRBV9 and TRBJ1-5; the match to TRBD1 covers 8 bases. Germline values: CDR1 SGDLS, CDR2 YYNGEE. Trimming cost V 3 bases and J 6 bases; bases outside gene matches: 11. The CDR3 has 16 amino acids.

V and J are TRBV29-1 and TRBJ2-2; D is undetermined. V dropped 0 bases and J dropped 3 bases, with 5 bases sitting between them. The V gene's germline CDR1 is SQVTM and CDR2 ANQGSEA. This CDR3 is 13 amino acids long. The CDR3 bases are TGCAGCGTTGAAGATGCTCACACCGGGGAGCTGTTTTTT. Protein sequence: CSVEDAHTGELFF.

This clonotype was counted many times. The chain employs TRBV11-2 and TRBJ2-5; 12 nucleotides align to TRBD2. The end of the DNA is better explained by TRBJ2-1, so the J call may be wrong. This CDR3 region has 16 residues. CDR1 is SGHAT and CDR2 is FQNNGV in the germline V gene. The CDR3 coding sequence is TGTGCCAGCAGCCCGTCTAGCGGGGGGGCATTATTTGAGCAGTTCTTC. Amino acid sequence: CASSPSSGGALFEQFF.

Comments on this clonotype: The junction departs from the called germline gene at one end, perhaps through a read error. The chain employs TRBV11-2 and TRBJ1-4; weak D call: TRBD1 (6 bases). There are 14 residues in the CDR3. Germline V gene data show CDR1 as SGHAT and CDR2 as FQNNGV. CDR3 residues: CVSSPRGKLEKLFF. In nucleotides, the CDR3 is TGTGTCAGCAGCCCTAGGGGGAAGTTGGAAAAACTGTTTTTT.

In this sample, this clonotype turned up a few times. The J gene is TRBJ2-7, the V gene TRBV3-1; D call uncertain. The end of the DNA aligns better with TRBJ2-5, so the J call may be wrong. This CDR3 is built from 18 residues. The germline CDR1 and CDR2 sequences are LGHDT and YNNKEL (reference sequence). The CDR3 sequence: CASSHPTRSRSSQETQYF. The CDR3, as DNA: TGTGCCAGCAGCCATCCCACAAGATCCCGTTCCTCCCAAGAGACCCAGTACTTC.